One and the same sample provided the 9 T cell receptor beta chains below, sequenced in a study of shared clonotypes between healthy human individuals. Cells designated naive CD8 were CD45RO-negative and were positively selected for CCR7, with terminally differentiated effector memory CD45RA+ cells excluded. Here immunoSEQ multiplex PCR was the method, and the copy in TCRdb shows in-frame clones only, minus some. This repertoire shows about 750,000 clones, 80% to 95% found once; its top ten account for about 25%. Sample: naive CD8+ T cells sorted from blood. Source of these receptors: a young man in good health.

V and J are TRBV9 and TRBJ2-6, with a possible D match to TRBD1 (5 bases). Between the trimmed V and J ends, which lost 0 bases and 0 bases, there was a span of 7 bases. The germline V gene encodes CDR1 SGDLS and CDR2 YYNGEE. This CDR3 contains 16 residues. The CDR3 DNA reads TGTGCCAGCAGCGTAGCTAGGGGCTCTGGGGCCAACGTCCTGACTTTC. Translating gives CASSVARGSGANVLTF.

The V gene is TRBV2, the J gene TRBJ2-6; 9 bases agree with TRBD1. CDR1 SNHLY and CDR2 FYNNEI come from the germline V gene. This CDR3 has 19 residues. The V gene end was trimmed by 1 base and the J gene end by 1 base; junction bases not matched to a gene: 8. CDR3 DNA sequence: TGTGCCAGCAGTGAAGGAGTAGGGACAGGGACTTCTGGGGCCAACGTCCTGACTTTC. This encodes CASSEGVGTGTSGANVLTF.

This clone was seen just once. The genes are TRBV2 and TRBJ1-2; tentative D call: TRBD1 (6 bases). The V gene lost 4 bases and the J gene lost 6 bases, with 18 bases spanning the gap. The germline CDR1 and CDR2 sequences are SNHLY and FYNNEI. There are 15 residues in the CDR3. The CDR3 DNA sequence: TGTGCCAGCAGTGTTGACCGGGGGCGCATCCATGGCTACACCTTC. Its protein product is CASSVDRGRIHGYTF.

The chain carries TRBV4-1 and TRBJ2-7, with D hard to call. This CDR3 contains 15 residues. CDR1 and CDR2 from the germline V gene are MGHRA and YSYEKL. V was clipped by 4 bases and J by 4 bases, with 17 bases between them. In DNA, the CDR3 is TGCGCCAGCAGCCTAGACCGTGGAAGTGGGTACGAGCAGTACTTC. Translating it yields CASSLDRGSGYEQYF.

The chain carries TRBV27 and TRBJ2-1; TRBD1 is a possible D gene (6 bases). The CDR3 covers 10 residues. Germline V gene sequence: CDR1 MNHEY, CDR2 SMNVEV (reference sequence). CDR3 nucleotides: TGTGCGTCAGGGGTCACTGAGCAGTTCTTC. It encodes CASGVTEQFF.

The chain links TRBV27 to TRBJ2-1; no reliable D call. Germline-derived CDR1 and CDR2 are MNHEY and SMNVEV (reference sequence). This CDR3 has 13 amino acids. Between the trimmed V and J ends, which lost 5 bases and 6 bases, there was a span of 11 bases. As DNA, the CDR3 is TGTGCCAGCAGTGTCCAAGGTCCCAATGAGCAGTTCTTC. Its translation: CASSVQGPNEQFF.

The chain is built from TRBV27 and TRBJ2-1, with TRBD2 identical over 14 bases. CDR3 length: 16 residues. V shed 5 bases and J 7 bases; nucleotides not matched to a gene: 7. Germline-derived CDR1 and CDR2 are MNHEY and SMNVEV (reference sequence). CDR3 in DNA: TGTGCCAGCAGTACACGACTAGCGGGAGGGCCGAATGAGCAGTTCTTC. This translates into CASSTRLAGGPNEQFF.

The chain links TRBV4-1 to TRBJ1-1; D is undetermined. The CDR3 consists of 13 residues. Trimming stripped 2 bases from V and 5 bases from J, with 9 bases between. Germline assignment: CDR1 MGHRA and CDR2 YSYEKL. CDR3 sequence: CASSQPERTEAFF. CDR3 bases: TGCGCCAGCAGCCAACCGGAGAGGACTGAAGCTTTCTTT.

J is TRBJ1-3 and V is TRBV6-6, with D unclear. Between the trimmed V and J ends, which lost 2 bases and 2 bases, there was a span of 7 bases. In germline, CDR1 is MNHNY, CDR2 SVGAGI (reference sequence). CDR3 length: 14 amino acids. The CDR3 DNA is TGTGCCAGCAGTTACCGGACCACTGGAAACACCATATATTTT. Translated: CASSYRTTGNTIYF.